The next 25 T cell receptor beta chains were all read from a single sample in a study of low-dose radiotherapy and immunotherapy resistance in tumors. Sample time point: after trial treatment. This sample's treatment: LDRT plus nivolumab, ipilimumab, low-dose cyclophosphamide and aspirin (RACIN trial). TRAV- and TRBV-specific primers were used for first-strand cDNA, which covered alpha and beta chains. It was with a constant-region primer and a V-primer adapter that TCRs were amplified over around 18 PCR cycles. TCRdb reanalysed the reads using MiXCR and keeps one entry per CDR3 protein. Among around 80,000 distinct CDR3 sequences, 15% to 20% were seen once, and the ten largest hold less than 1.5%. Specimen: PBMCs, collected after low-dose radiotherapy plus immunotherapy. Receptors were obtained from a male donor with prostate cancer.

This clonotype was found many times. This chain links TRBV24-1 with TRBJ2-1; D is unclear. V lost 3 bases, J lost 5 bases, and 10 bases lay in between. The CDR3 is 14 amino acids. Per the germline V gene, CDR1 is KGHDR and CDR2 is SFDVKD. The CDR3 here is CATSDRRLNNEQFF. In nucleotides, the CDR3 is TGTGCCACCAGTGATCGGCGTTTAAACAATGAGCAGTTCTTC.

For this clonotype: A far more abundant clone sits one base away, making this likely a read error. The chain recombines TRBV28 with TRBJ2-7; a weak D match, TRBD2 (5 bases). The CDR3 has 16 amino acids. Germline V gives CDR1 MDHEN, CDR2 SYDVKM. Trimming left V 6 bases short and J 7 bases short, with 25 bases between. CDR3 DNA: TGTGCCAGCAGCTTCGCGGGCGCGGACTCCTACAATGAGCAGTACTTC. It yields the protein CASSFAGADSYNEQYF.

This clonotype was counted ten times or more. V gene TRBV9 combines with J gene TRBJ2-5; D possibly corresponds to TRBD2 (6 bases). The germline V gene has CDR1 SGDLS and CDR2 YYNGEE. Trimming stripped 4 bases from V and 2 bases from J, with 21 bases between. This CDR3 contains 17 residues. The CDR3 protein is CASSPGGVWGEQETQYF. The CDR3 DNA follows: TGTGCCAGCAGCCCCGGCGGGGTCTGGGGGGAGCAAGAGACCCAGTACTTC.

This clonotype showed up many times. The chain is built from TRBV7-2 and TRBJ1-2; D remains ambiguous. The length of the CDR3 is 14 residues. The germline CDR1 and CDR2 sequences are SGHTA and FQGNSA. The germline V and J ends were trimmed by 1 base and 2 bases, with 8 bases remaining between them. CDR3 protein: CASSLGRENYGYTF. CDR3 nucleotide sequence: TGTGCCAGCAGCTTAGGTCGGGAGAACTATGGCTACACCTTC.

The chain links TRBV11-3 to TRBJ2-1; D not resolved. V was shortened by 0 bases and J by 7 bases, with 4 bases between the two germline ends. Per the germline V gene, CDR1 is SGHNT and CDR2 is YENEEA. The CDR3 sequence is 12 residues long. CDR3 amino acids: CASSLDLNEQFF. The DNA for the CDR3 is TGTGCCAGCAGCTTAGATCTGAATGAGCAGTTCTTC.

In regard to this clonotype: The likely explanation is a read error, given a far larger clone one base away. This chain uses TRBV2 with TRBJ2-4; 9 nucleotides agree with TRBD1. V shed 3 bases, J shed 13 bases, and the junction held 10 bases outside the gene matches. The CDR3 spans 14 residues. CDR1 and CDR2 (germline): SNHLY, FYNNEI. The CDR3 DNA is TGTGCCAGCAGTGAGAGACAGGGGGTCAATGAGCAGTACTTC. It is translated as CASSERQGVNEQYF.

This clonotype was recorded many times. The chain is built from TRBV7-8 and TRBJ2-1; 9 bases line up with TRBD1. This CDR3 has 17 amino acids. After removal of 7 bases from V and 0 bases from J, the junction contained 10 bases not matched to a gene. Per the germline V gene, CDR1 is SGHVS and CDR2 is FQNEAQ. The CDR3 sequence: CASTELQGASSYNEQFF. The CDR3 coding sequence is TGTGCCAGCACCGAATTACAGGGGGCGAGCTCCTACAATGAGCAGTTCTTC.

This clonotype was seen ten or more times. The genes are TRBV12-3 or TRBV12-4 and TRBJ2-7; tentatively, D is TRBD2 (5 bases). The CDR3 has 14 residues. Trimming removed 5 bases at V and 2 bases at J, with 13 bases between. The DNA of the CDR3 is TGTGCCAGCAGTAATCGGGGTACGACCTACGAGCAGTACTTC. It codes for CASSNRGTTYEQYF.

Many counts were recorded for this clonotype. The chain couples TRBV7-6 to TRBJ1-3; maybe TRBD1 (5 bases). The V gene's germline CDR1 is SGHVS and CDR2 FNYEAQ. The V and J ends lost 5 bases and 0 bases respectively, with 11 bases between them. CDR3 length: 15 amino acids. The CDR3, as DNA: TGTGCCAGCAGCCAGACAGTTTTCTCTGGAAACACCATATATTTT. Translated: CASSQTVFSGNTIYF.

Of note for this clonotype: A far larger clone lies a single base away; this is likely a read error. No conserved phenylalanine or tryptophan ends this CDR3, so it is likely a read error. The chain carries TRBV6-8 and TRBJ2-7; TRBD2 agrees at 10 bases. V lost 6 bases and J lost 0; bases outside the gene matches: 5. This CDR3 has 15 amino acids. From germline, CDR1 is MNHGY and CDR2 SAAAGT. CDR3 sequence: CASSRGTSASYEQYL. Written as DNA, the CDR3 is TGTGCCAGCAGCCGGGGGACTAGCGCCTCCTACGAGCAGTACTTA.

V and J are TRBV7-2 and TRBJ2-7; D gene ambiguous. The CDR3 totals 13 residues. V lost 7 bases to trimming and J lost 0 bases, with 10 bases between them. Germline CDR1 SGHTA, CDR2 FQGNSA. CDR3 amino acids: CASMAPSSYEQYF. CDR3 coding DNA: TGTGCCAGCATGGCGCCCAGCTCCTACGAGCAGTACTTC.

This clonotype was recorded many times. V gene TRBV10-2 combines with J gene TRBJ1-1, with 9 bases matching TRBD1. CDR1 WSHSY and CDR2 SAAADI come from the germline V gene. V gave up 3 bases and J gave up 10 bases; unmatched junction bases: 9. This CDR3 region has 14 residues. The CDR3 bases are TGCGCCAGCAGTGAACTGACAGGGGGTTTCGGAGCTTTCTTT. This sequence encodes CASSELTGGFGAFF.

This clonotype was seen many times. This sequence joins TRBV20-1 and TRBJ1-5; D is uncertain. The V end was cut by 6 bases, the J end by 2 bases, with 8 bases between. The CDR3 consists of 12 residues. The germline gives CDR1 DFQATT, CDR2 SNEGSKA (reference sequence). Here the CDR3 DNA reads TGCAGTGCCTCGGCAGGCAATCAGCCCCAGCATTTT. Residues: CSASAGNQPQHF.

The gene calls are TRBV4-1 and TRBJ1-5; D is unresolved. V was pared by 0 bases and J by 4 bases, with 13 bases between. The CDR3 extends over 16 amino acids. Germline loops: CDR1 MGHRA, CDR2 YSYEKL. The CDR3 loop is CASSQDYQQSNQPQHF. CDR3 in DNA: TGCGCCAGCAGCCAAGATTACCAACAGTCAAATCAGCCCCAGCATTTT.

This clonotype was seen at least ten times. The rearrangement joins TRBV7-2 to TRBJ2-2; weak D call: TRBD2 (5 bases). CDR1 and CDR2 from the germline V gene are SGHTA and FQGNSA. The CDR3 consists of 16 residues. Trimming pared 1 base from V and 7 bases from J, leaving 16 bases between. The CDR3 region has the DNA TGTGCCAGCAGCTTAGGACTGGCGGGCCTGAGCGGGGAGCTGTTTTTT. Protein sequence: CASSLGLAGLSGELFF. Drawing the rest from reference TRBV7-2 and TRBJ2-2, the complete variable domain is GAGVSQSPSNKVTEKGKDVELRCDPISGHTALYWYRQSLGQGLEFLIYFQGNSAPDKSGLPSDRFSAERTGGSVSTLTIQRTQQEDSAVYLCASSLGLAGLSGELFFGEGSRLTVL.

This clonotype was seen at least ten times. The rearrangement joins TRBV25-1 to TRBJ1-4, with D perhaps TRBD1 (6 bases). The CDR3 loop spans 13 amino acids. Trimming pared 5 bases from V and 8 bases from J, leaving 12 bases between. The germline V gene has CDR1 MGHDK and CDR2 SYGVNS. CDR3 region: CASSMGAREKLFF. The CDR3 nucleotides read TGTGCCAGCAGTATGGGGGCCCGGGAAAAACTGTTTTTT.

This clonotype was counted at least ten times. This chain uses TRBV5-4 with TRBJ2-7, with D tentatively TRBD1 (7 bases). CDR3 length equals 14 residues. The V and J ends lost 4 bases and 2 bases respectively, with 13 bases between them. Germline V lookup: CDR1 SGHNT, CDR2 YYREEE (reference sequence). In DNA, the CDR3 is TGTGCCAGCAGCGGCGGGACAGAGGCCTACGAGCAGTACTTC. Its translation: CASSGGTEAYEQYF.

The chain uses TRBV29-1 and TRBJ1-1; D gene ambiguous. This CDR3 has 12 residues. CDR1 SQVTM and CDR2 ANQGSEA come from the germline V gene. The V and J ends lost 3 bases and 3 bases respectively, with 8 bases between them. The DNA for the CDR3 is TGCAGCGTTGACGTGTCCTACACTGAAGCTTTCTTT. This translates into CSVDVSYTEAFF.

This clonotype was found many times. The chain couples TRBV6-2 or TRBV6-3 to TRBJ1-2; TRBD1 aligns across 12 bases. The germline V gene encodes CDR1 MNHEY and CDR2 SVGEGT. V lost 5 bases to trimming and J lost 9 bases; unmatched junction nucleotides: 10. The CDR3 is 15 residues long. The CDR3 loop is CASSPSGTGGASYTF. The CDR3 bases are TGTGCCAGCAGTCCCTCTGGGACAGGGGGCGCGAGCTACACCTTC.

This clonotype was detected many times. The chain has TRBV5-1 and TRBJ2-7; possibly TRBD2 for D (5 bases). Trimming removed 5 bases at V and 3 bases at J, with 15 bases between. The CDR3 is 14 amino acids. Germline-derived CDR1 and CDR2 are SGHRS and YFSETQ. The CDR3 region is CASRPTGSGYEQYF. CDR3 nucleotides: TGCGCCAGCAGACCAACGGGGTCAGGCTACGAGCAGTACTTC.

This sequence joins TRBV27 and TRBJ1-5; 8 bases align to TRBD1. This CDR3 is 16 amino acids long. The junction had 8 bases not matched to a gene; V was cut back by 5 bases and J by 2 bases. Germline V gene lookup returns CDR1 MNHEY and CDR2 SMNVEV (reference sequence). The CDR3 sequence is CASSLIGQGRNQPQHF. Written as DNA, the CDR3 is TGTGCCAGCAGTCTAATTGGACAGGGTCGCAATCAGCCCCAGCATTTT.

Notes on this clonotype: It is likely a read error: a sequence one base away is far more abundant. The CDR3 region is CASSLETASYNEQYF. CDR3 sequence (DNA): TGCGCCAGCAGCTTGGAGACAGCCTCCTACAATGAGCAGTACTTC. V usage is TRBV5-1 and J usage is TRBJ2-7; weak D call: TRBD1 (5 bases). Germline CDR1 is SGHRS and CDR2 is YFSETQ. The CDR3 is 15 amino acids. The V end was cut by 0 bases, the J end by 7 bases, with 17 bases between.

The V gene is TRBV28, the J gene TRBJ2-7, with unresolved D. The CDR3 contains 15 residues. V was pared by 7 bases and J by 0 bases, with 16 bases between. CDR1 is MDHEN, CDR2 SYDVKM, per germline. Written as DNA, the CDR3 is TGTGCCAGCACCACGTGGTGGGCCGGCTCCTACGAGCAGTACTTC. Its translation is CASTTWWAGSYEQYF.

This clonotype was seen many times. The chain recombines TRBV28 with TRBJ2-5, with 9 bases identical to TRBD1. V lost 5 bases to trimming and J lost 7 bases; unmatched junction nucleotides: 11. Germline loops: CDR1 MDHEN, CDR2 SYDVKM. This CDR3 region has 15 residues. Here the CDR3 DNA reads TGTGCCAGCAGTGAGACAGGGGGGGTACGATGGACCCAGTACTTC. Protein sequence: CASSETGGVRWTQYF.

This clonotype was seen only a few times. The chain uses TRBV26 and TRBJ1-1; whether TRBD1, the table's D call, matches the DNA was not checked. TRBV26 is tagged as a pseudogene. The CDR3 has 16 residues. This CDR3 reads CASRITGVNLNTEAFF. DNA for the CDR3: TGTGCCAGCAGGATTACCGGGGTGAACCTGAACACTGAAGCTTTCTTT.